The present TCR beta chain was sequenced within a study of cytomegalovirus exposure and HLA in healthy donors. The CDR3 runs 16 residues. With V trimmed by 7 bases and J by 6 bases, 13 bases remained unmatched. Germline CDR1 reads LNHDA; CDR2 reads SQIVND (reference sequence). A multiplex PCR was run with 60 Vbeta primers and 13 Jbeta primers. The assay was immunoSEQ multiplex PCR, and TCRdb's table has in-frame clones only and misses some. The listing contains approximately 190,000 clones. The chain joins TRBV19 to TRBJ2-4; 9 nucleotides match TRBD1. The TCR sequence derives from a man aged 25 to 40 in good health and CMV-seronegative. The sequenced sample was PBMCs. CDR3 sequence reads: CASTLTQGANGNIQYF. As DNA, the CDR3 is TGTGCCAGTACCCTCACACAGGGGGCGAATGGAAACATTCAGTACTTC.